Below, 5 T cell receptor beta chains from the same sample are listed, as sequenced in a study of identical twins (TCRdb year 2016). The method was 5' RACE. The reads were generated on an Illumina HiSeq 2000. TCRdb applied fastp at Q25 and MiXCR to the public reads, then kept only in-frame beta chains. Rows merge per CDR3 protein into single entries with the most common DNA and genes. This sample holds 200,000 to 250,000 distinct CDR3 sequences; roughly 7% were observed only once. Around 3.4% of the sample rests with the top ten. These records were also assigned to another study, of yellow fever vaccine responses in identical twins.

The sequencing sample was made of memory (CD45RO+) T cells sorted from blood. Sample cell subset or site, as interpreted from the label and publication: CD45RO+ enriched T cells. These receptors all stem from a woman under 30 in good health.

The V and J genes are TRBV20-1 and TRBJ2-5, with 9 bases that match TRBD1. The trim removed 3 bases at V and 5 bases at J, leaving 7 bases unmatched. CDR3 length: 14 residues. The germline gives CDR1 DFQATT, CDR2 SNEGSKA (reference sequence). Here the CDR3 DNA reads TGCAGTGCTAGGAGGACAGGGGTTGGGGAGACCCAGTACTTC. Translated: CSARRTGVGETQYF.

The V call is TRBV12-3 or TRBV12-4, the J call TRBJ2-1, with 15 bases fitting TRBD2. The junction had 9 bases not matched to a gene; V was cut back by 5 bases and J by 4 bases. CDR3 length: 18 amino acids. The CDR3 loop reads CASSRGLAGGMSYNEQFF. Here the CDR3 DNA reads TGTGCCAGCAGTCGCGGACTAGCGGGGGGGATGTCGTACAATGAGCAGTTCTTC.

The V gene is TRBV7-2, the J gene TRBJ1-5; D may be TRBD1 (5 bases). The CDR3 sequence is 14 residues long. Germline V gene lookup returns CDR1 SGHTA and CDR2 FQGNSA. V lost 0 bases, J lost 5 bases, and 8 bases lay in between. In DNA, the CDR3 is TGTGCCAGCAGCTTAGCGGGCAGGGATCAGCCCCAGCATTTT. Protein: CASSLAGRDQPQHF.

This clonotype was found many times. The chain links TRBV5-1 to TRBJ2-7, with 8 bases identical to TRBD1. Germline V lookup: CDR1 SGHRS, CDR2 YFSETQ. V lost 4 bases to trimming and J lost 2 bases; unmatched junction nucleotides: 5. The CDR3 runs to 14 residues. CDR3 sequence: CASSPGTGTYEQYF. The CDR3 region has the DNA TGCGCCAGCAGCCCAGGGACAGGCACCTACGAGCAGTACTTC.

This clonotype has ten or more counts. V usage is TRBV12-3 or TRBV12-4 and J usage is TRBJ2-2, with 10 positions matching TRBD2. The length of the CDR3 is 14 residues. Trimming at V came to 5 bases and at J to 7 bases, leaving 4 bases not matched to a gene. The chain's CDR3 is CASSRRTSGGELFF. The CDR3 nucleotides are TGTGCCAGCAGTCGACGGACTAGCGGCGGGGAGCTGTTTTTT.